This T cell receptor (beta chain) was sequenced for a study of blood T cells in healthy people across ages. In the study overall: T cells yielded about one barcoded beta molecule per two cells through template switching.

Healthy Caucasians from Russia aged roughly 6 to 100 served as donors. Through a sample-barcoded 5' primer and a J-beta primer mix, a second PCR was run for roughly 6 to 12 cycles. Through a template-switch adaptor with 12 random nucleotides, each cDNA molecule received a tag. TCRdb called the 5' RACE reads again in MiXCR, with one record for every CDR3 protein. The sample comprises about 540,000 distinct CDR3 sequences, about 25% of which are singletons, and around 10% rests with the top ten. V shed 7 bases and J shed 7 bases, with 10 bases lying between them. This CDR3 contains 11 residues. The germline gives CDR1 MNHNS, CDR2 SASEGT. Another study also made use of these data, one on T cells of mothers and their children.

Sequencing used blood. The chain employs TRBV6-1 and TRBJ1-2; D is perhaps TRBD1 (5 bases). This receptor was identified in a boy younger than 18 in good health. CDR3 sequence (DNA): TGTGCCAGCATGGACACAGTTGGCTACACCTTC. Protein sequence: CASMDTVGYTF.